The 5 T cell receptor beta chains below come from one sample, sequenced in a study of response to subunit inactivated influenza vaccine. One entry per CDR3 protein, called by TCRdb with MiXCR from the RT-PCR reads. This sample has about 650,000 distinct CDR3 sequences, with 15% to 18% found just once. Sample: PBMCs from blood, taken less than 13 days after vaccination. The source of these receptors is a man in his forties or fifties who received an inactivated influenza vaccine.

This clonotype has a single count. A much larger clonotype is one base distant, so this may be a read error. As DNA, the CDR3 is TGTGCCAGCAGCTCTGGGGGCCTGACGACCCAGTACTTC. It encodes CASSSGGLTTQYF. The chain combines TRBV11-2 with TRBJ2-5; D is perhaps TRBD1 (6 bases). Trimming stripped 4 bases from V and 7 bases from J, with 13 bases between. This CDR3 comprises 13 residues. Germline V gives CDR1 SGHAT, CDR2 FQNNGV.

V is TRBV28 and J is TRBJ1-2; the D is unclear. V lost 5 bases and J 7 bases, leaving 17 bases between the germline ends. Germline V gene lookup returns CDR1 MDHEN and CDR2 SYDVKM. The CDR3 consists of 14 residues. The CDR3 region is CASSPPPGEGGYTF. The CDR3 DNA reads TGTGCCAGCAGTCCCCCCCCCGGGGAGGGTGGCTACACCTTC.

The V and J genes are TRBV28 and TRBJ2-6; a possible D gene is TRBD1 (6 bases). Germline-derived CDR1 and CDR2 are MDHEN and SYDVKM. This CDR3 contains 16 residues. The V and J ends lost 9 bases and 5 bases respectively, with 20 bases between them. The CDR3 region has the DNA TGTGCCAGTTCAGTTTCCCTGGACAGAAGGGCCAACGTCCTGACTTTC. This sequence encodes CASSVSLDRRANVLTF.

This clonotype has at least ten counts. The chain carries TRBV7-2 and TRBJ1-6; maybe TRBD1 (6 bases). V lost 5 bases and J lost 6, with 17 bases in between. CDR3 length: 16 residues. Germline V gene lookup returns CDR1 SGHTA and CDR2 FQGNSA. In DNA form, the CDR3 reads TGTGCCAGCAGCCCCGGACAGCGCCTTCTTAATTCACCCCTCCACTTT. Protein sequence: CASSPGQRLLNSPLHF.

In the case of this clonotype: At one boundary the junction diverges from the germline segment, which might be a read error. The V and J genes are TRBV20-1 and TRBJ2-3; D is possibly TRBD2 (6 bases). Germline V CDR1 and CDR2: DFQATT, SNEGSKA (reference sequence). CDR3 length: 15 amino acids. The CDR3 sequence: CSARVRRGWADTQYF. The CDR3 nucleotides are TGCAGTGCGAGAGTCAGGCGGGGATGGGCAGATACGCAGTATTTT.